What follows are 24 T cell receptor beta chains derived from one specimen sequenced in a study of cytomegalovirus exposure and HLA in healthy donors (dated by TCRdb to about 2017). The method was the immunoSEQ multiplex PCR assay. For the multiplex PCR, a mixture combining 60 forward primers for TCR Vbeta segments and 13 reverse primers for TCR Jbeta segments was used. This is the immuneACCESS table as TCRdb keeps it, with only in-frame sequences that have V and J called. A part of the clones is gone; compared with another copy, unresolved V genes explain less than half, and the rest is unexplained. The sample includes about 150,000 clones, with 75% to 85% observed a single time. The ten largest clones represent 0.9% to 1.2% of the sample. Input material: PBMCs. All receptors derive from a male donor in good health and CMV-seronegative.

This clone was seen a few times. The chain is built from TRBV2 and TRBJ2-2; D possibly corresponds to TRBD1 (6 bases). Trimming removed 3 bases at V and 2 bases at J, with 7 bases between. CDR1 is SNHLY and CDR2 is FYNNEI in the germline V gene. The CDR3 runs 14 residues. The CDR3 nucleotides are TGTGCCAGCAGTGAGGACAGTAACACCGGGGAGCTGTTTTTT. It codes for CASSEDSNTGELFF.

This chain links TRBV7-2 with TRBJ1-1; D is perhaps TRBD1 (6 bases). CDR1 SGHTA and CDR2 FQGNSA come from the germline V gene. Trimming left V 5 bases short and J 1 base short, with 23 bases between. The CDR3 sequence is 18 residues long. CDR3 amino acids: CASSRILTLVTGNTEAFF. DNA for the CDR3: TGTGCCAGCAGCCGCATCCTAACACTCGTGACAGGGAACACTGAAGCTTTCTTT.

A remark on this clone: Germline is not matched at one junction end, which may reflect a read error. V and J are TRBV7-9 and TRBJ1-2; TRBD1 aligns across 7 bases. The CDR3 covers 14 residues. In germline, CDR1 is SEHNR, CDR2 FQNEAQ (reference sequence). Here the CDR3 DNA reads TGTTCCAGCAGCTCCCGGGACAGTATCTATGGCTACACCTTC. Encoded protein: CSSSSRDSIYGYTF. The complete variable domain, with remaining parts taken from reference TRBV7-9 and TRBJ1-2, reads DTGVSQNPRHKITKRGQNVTFRCDPISEHNRLYWYRQTLGQGPEFLTYFQNEAQLEKSRLLSDRFSAERPKGSFSTLEIQRTEQGDSAMYLCSSSSRDSIYGYTFGSGTRLTVV.

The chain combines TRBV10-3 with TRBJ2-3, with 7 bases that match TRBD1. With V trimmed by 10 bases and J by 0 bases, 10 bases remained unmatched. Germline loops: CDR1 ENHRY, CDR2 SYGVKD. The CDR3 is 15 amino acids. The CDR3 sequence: CATFPGQQSTDTQYF. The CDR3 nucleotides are TGTGCCACATTCCCGGGACAGCAAAGCACAGATACGCAGTATTTT.

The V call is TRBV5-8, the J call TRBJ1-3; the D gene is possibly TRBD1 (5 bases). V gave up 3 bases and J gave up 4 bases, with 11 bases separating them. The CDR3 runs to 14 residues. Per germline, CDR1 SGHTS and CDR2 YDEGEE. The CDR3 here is CASSWGETGNTIYF. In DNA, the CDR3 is TGTGCCAGCAGCTGGGGGGAGACGGGAAACACCATATATTTT.

The chain's CDR3 is CASSLVGEQPQHF. In DNA, the CDR3 is TGCGCCAGCAGCTTGGTGGGAGAACAGCCCCAGCATTTT. J is TRBJ1-5 and V is TRBV5-1; no reliable D call. CDR3 length: 13 residues. V gave up 0 bases and J gave up 7 bases, with 8 bases separating them. Looked up from germline, CDR1 is SGHRS and CDR2 is YFSETQ.

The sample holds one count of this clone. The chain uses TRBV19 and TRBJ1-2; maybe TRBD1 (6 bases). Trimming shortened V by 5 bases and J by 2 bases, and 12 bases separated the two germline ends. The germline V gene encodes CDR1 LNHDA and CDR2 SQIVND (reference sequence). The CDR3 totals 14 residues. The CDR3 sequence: CASSPGGQNYGYTF. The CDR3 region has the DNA TGTGCCAGTAGTCCGGGTGGACAGAACTATGGCTACACCTTC.

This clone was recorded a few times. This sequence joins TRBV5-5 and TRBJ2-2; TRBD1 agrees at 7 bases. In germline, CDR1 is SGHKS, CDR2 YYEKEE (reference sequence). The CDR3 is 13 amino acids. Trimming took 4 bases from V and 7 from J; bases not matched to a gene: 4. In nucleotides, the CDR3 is TGTGCCAGCAGCGTTGACAGGGTCGGGGAGCTGTTTTTT. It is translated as CASSVDRVGELFF.

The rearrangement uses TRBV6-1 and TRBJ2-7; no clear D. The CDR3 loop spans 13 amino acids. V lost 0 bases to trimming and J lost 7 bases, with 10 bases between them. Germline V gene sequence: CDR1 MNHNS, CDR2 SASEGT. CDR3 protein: CASSEANGWEQYF. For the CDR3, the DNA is TGTGCCAGCAGTGAAGCGAACGGTTGGGAGCAGTACTTC.

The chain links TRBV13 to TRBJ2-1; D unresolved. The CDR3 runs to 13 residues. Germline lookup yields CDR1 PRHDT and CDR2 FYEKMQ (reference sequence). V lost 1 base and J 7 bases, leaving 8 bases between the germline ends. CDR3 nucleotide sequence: TGTGCCAGCAGCTTAGTCCCCCTGAATGAGCAGTTCTTC. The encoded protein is CASSLVPLNEQFF.

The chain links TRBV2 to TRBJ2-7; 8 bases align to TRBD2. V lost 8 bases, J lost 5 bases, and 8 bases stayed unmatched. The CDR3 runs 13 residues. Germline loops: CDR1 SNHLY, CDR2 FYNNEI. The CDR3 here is CASLAGLGDEQYF. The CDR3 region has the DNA TGTGCCAGCTTAGCGGGGCTGGGGGACGAGCAGTACTTC. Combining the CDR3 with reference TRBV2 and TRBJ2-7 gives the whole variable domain EPEVTQTPSHQVTQMGQEVILRCVPISNHLYFYWYRQILGQKVEFLVSFYNNEISEKSEIFDDQFSVERPDGSNFTLKIRSTKLEDSAMYFCASLAGLGDEQYFGPGTRLTVT.

Here the CDR3 DNA reads TGCGCCAGCAGCTTGAGTCTAGCGGACCGCACCGGGGAGCTGTTTTTT. As protein: CASSLSLADRTGELFF. The V call is TRBV5-1, the J call TRBJ2-2; TRBD2 agrees at 7 bases. The germline V gene has CDR1 SGHRS and CDR2 YFSETQ. CDR3 size: 16 residues. Trimming cost V 1 base and J 4 bases; bases outside gene matches: 7.

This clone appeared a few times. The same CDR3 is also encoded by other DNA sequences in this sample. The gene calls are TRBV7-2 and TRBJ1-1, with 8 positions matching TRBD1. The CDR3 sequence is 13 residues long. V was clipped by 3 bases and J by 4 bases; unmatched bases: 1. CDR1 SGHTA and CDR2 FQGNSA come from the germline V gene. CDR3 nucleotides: TGTGCCAGCAGCTTTACAGGGGGCACTGAAGCTTTCTTT. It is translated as CASSFTGGTEAFF.

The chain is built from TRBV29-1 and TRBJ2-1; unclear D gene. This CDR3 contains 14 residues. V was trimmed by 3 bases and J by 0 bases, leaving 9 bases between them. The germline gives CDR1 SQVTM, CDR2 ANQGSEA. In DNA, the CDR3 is TGCAGCGTTGATCGGCGGAGCTCCTACAATGAGCAGTTCTTC. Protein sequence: CSVDRRSSYNEQFF.

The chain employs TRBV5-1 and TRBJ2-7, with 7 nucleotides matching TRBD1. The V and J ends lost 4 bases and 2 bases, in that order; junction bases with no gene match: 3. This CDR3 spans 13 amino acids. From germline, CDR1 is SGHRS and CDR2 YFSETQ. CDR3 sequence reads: CASSLDRPYEQYF. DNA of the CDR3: TGCGCCAGCAGCCTGGACAGGCCCTACGAGCAGTACTTC. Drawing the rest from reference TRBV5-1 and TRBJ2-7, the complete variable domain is KAGVTQTPRYLIKTRGQQVTLSCSPISGHRSVSWYQQTPGQGLQFLFEYFSETQRNKGNFPGRFSGRQFSNSRSEMNVSTLELGDSALYLCASSLDRPYEQYFGPGTRLTVT.

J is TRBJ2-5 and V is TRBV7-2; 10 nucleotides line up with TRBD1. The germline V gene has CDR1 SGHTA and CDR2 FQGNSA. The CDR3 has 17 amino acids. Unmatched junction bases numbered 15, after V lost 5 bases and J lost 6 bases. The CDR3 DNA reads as TGTGCCAGCAGCCGAGATTCCGGGACAGGGGAGGGAAAGACCCAGTACTTC. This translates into CASSRDSGTGEGKTQYF.

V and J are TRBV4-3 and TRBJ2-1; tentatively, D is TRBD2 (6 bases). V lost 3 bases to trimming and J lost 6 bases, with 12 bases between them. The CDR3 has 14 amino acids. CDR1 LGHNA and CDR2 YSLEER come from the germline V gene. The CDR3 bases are TGCGCCAGCAGCCACCGGAGGCGGGGCAATGAGCAGTTCTTC. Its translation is CASSHRRRGNEQFF.

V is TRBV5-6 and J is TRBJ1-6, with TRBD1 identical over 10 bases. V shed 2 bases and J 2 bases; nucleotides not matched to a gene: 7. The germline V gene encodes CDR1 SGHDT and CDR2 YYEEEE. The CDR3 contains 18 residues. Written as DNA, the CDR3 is TGTGCCAGCAGCTTATCGGGACAGGGGATCACCTATAATTCACCCCTCCACTTT. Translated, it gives CASSLSGQGITYNSPLHF. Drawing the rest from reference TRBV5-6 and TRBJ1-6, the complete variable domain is DAGVTQSPTHLIKTRGQQVTLRCSPKSGHDTVSWYQQALGQGPQFIFQYYEEEERQRGNFPDRFSGHQFPNYSSELNVNALLLGDSALYLCASSLSGQGITYNSPLHFGNGTRLTVT.

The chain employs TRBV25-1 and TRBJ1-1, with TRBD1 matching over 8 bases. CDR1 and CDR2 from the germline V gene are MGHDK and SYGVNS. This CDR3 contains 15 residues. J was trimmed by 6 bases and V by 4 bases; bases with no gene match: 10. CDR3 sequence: CASSGHGQGIPEAFF. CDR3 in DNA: TGTGCCAGCAGTGGCCATGGACAGGGAATCCCTGAAGCTTTCTTT.

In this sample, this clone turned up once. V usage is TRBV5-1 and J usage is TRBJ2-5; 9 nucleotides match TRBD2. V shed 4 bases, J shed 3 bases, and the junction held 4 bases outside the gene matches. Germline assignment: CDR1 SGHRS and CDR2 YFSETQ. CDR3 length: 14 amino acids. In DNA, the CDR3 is TGCGCCAGCAGCCCACGGACTAGCGAAGAGACCCAGTACTTC. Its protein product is CASSPRTSEETQYF.

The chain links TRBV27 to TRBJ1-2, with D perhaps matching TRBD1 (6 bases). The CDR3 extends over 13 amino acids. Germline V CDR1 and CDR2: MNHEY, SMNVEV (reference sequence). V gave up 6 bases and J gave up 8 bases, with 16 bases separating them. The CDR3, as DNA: TGTGCCAGCAGACGAGGGGGGGTCGGCGGCTACACCTTC. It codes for CASRRGGVGGYTF.

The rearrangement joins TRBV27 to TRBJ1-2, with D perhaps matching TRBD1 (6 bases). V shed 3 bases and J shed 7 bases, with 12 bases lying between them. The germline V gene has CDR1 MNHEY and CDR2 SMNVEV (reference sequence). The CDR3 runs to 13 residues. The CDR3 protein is CASSFMGAGGYTF. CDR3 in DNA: TGTGCCAGCAGTTTCATGGGGGCGGGTGGCTACACCTTC.

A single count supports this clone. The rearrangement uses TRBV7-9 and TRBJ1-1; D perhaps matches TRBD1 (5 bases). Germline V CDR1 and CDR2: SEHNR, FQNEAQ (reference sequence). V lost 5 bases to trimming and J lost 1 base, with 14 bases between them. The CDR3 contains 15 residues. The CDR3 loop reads CASSIRAQGNTEAFF. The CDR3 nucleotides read TGTGCCAGCAGCATTCGGGCCCAGGGGAACACTGAAGCTTTCTTT.

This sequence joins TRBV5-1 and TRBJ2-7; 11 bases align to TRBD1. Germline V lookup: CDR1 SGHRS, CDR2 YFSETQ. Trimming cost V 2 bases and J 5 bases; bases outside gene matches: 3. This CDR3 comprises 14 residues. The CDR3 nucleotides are TGCGCCAGCAGCTTTGGACAGGGGGCTGACGAGCAGTACTTC. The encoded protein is CASSFGQGADEQYF. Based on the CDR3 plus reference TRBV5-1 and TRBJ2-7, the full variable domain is KAGVTQTPRYLIKTRGQQVTLSCSPISGHRSVSWYQQTPGQGLQFLFEYFSETQRNKGNFPGRFSGRQFSNSRSEMNVSTLELGDSALYLCASSFGQGADEQYFGPGTRLTVT.